This T cell receptor beta chain was captured by sequencing in a study of blood T cell repertoires in COVID-19. Whole-study context: Some COVID-19 samples were acute and others convalescent; all came from the United States, Italy and Spain. In each case, the material was cDNA or gDNA derived from T cells, B-cell-depleted T cells, or PBMCs.

This clone was counted ten times or more. Original processing methods: Nucleated cell counts were estimated from reference gene primer amplification. The data were produced by immunoSEQ multiplex PCR, yet TCRdb's version contains in-frame clones alone and is incomplete. The V and J calls and clone size were taken over from that table, and D and trimming were inferred from the DNA. Of 55,000 to 80,000 clones detected, roughly three quarters appear once; the ten largest clones hold about a fifth. This TCR was sampled from a woman aged 80 or older with active or convalescent COVID-19. The sample comprised peripheral blood.

This chain's CDR3 is CAWNTGNAGTEAFF. The CDR3 DNA reads TGTGCCTGGAACACAGGGAATGCGGGCACTGAAGCTTTCTTT. The rearrangement uses TRBV30 and TRBJ1-1, with D possibly being TRBD1 (6 bases). CDR3 length: 14 amino acids. Trimming removed 4 bases at V and 4 bases at J, with 16 bases between. Germline V gives CDR1 GTSNPN, CDR2 SVGIG (reference sequence).